This passage covers 29 T cell receptor beta chains from one sample sequenced in a study of tissue T cells after allogeneic stem cell transplantation. The sample's time point: mouse harvest day 14 after allogeneic transplant. The graft held 10^6 splenic CD5+ T cells and 10^7 T-cell-depleted bone marrow cells. Assay used: immunoSEQ multiplex PCR; TCRdb lists only in-frame clones, some missing. The table has about 7,700 clones, under 40% seen once. Source material: skin. These receptors all come from a female BALB/c mouse given C57BL/6 T cells with graft-versus-host disease after an allogeneic hematopoietic cell transplant.

Concerning this clone itself: A junction boundary mismatches the germline segment, possibly from a read error. Mouse germline and gene names are used. Partial CDR3 DNA: TGTACCAGCAGTCTGTCGCAAATATATGGACAGTAC. Translating gives CTSSLSQIYGQY. The CDR3 as a whole reads CTSSLSQIYGQYF. This chain joins TRBV26 and TRBJ2-7; D unresolved. The read stops 1 residue short of the end of the CDR3; the missing end is completed from the germline J gene. Per germline, CDR1 KGHPV and CDR2 FQNQEV (reference sequence). The CDR3 covers 13 residues.

Concerning this clone: Gene names are the mouse ones. The CDR3 goes on 1 residue after the read ends, and that part is filled in from the germline J gene. The chain employs TRBV26 and TRBJ1-1; 7 bases map to TRBD1. Germline lookup yields CDR1 KGHPV and CDR2 FQNQEV (reference sequence). J gave up 0 bases and V 2 bases, and 0 bases lay outside the gene matches. The CDR3 has 14 amino acids. The CDR3 bases that were read are TGTGCCAGCAGTCTGGGGACAGCAAACACAGAAGTCTTC. Protein product: CASSLGTANTEVF. In full, the CDR3 reads CASSLGTANTEVFF.

In the case of this clone: Gene labels here are mouse ones. The covered CDR3 bases are TGTGCCAGCAGTGGGGGTGGGGAAGACACCCAGTAC. Residues: CASSGGGEDTQY. From start to end, the CDR3 is CASSGGGEDTQYF. The chain carries TRBV13-3 and TRBJ2-5, with a tentative D call TRBD2 (5 bases). The read terminates 1 residue ahead of where the CDR3 ends, so the germline J gene completes it. Germline CDR1 and CDR2: NNHDY and SYVADS. The CDR3 length is 13 residues. V dropped 3 bases and J dropped 4 bases, with 9 bases sitting between them.

As to this clone: Any gene name here is a mouse gene name. The DNA ends 1 residue before the CDR3 does, and the rest of the CDR3 is filled in from the germline J gene. The chain links TRBV13-1 to TRBJ1-6; D uncertain. TRBJ1-6 is an open reading frame whose function is uncertain. Germline CDR1 and CDR2: NSHNY and SYGAGN. Between the trimmed V and J ends, which lost 5 bases and 4 bases, there was a span of 7 bases. The length of the CDR3 is 13 residues. The CDR3 loop is CASRAGYNSPLYF. The part of the CDR3 DNA that was read is TGTGCCAGCAGAGCGGGGTATAATTCGCCCCTCTAC.

This clone is judged medium-sized. Mouse gene names and germline throughout. The CDR3 is cut off 1 residue early in the read; its end comes from the germline J gene. The rearrangement links TRBV26 to TRBJ1-4, with 9 bases lining up with TRBD1. The CDR3 length is 14 residues. Germline V CDR1 and CDR2: KGHPV, FQNQEV (reference sequence). Germline trimming cut 6 bases from V and 7 bases from J; bases unmatched to any gene: 6. This CDR3 is CASRSGTGSERLFF. The sequenced part of the CDR3 DNA is TGTGCCAGCAGATCCGGGACAGGGAGCGAAAGATTATTT.

This clone was seen only a few times. Gene names and germline refer to mouse. The part of the CDR3 DNA that was read is TGTGCCAGCAGTCTGGCCAGAAACTCCGACTACACC. Amino acids: CASSLARNSDYT. The full CDR3 is CASSLARNSDYTF. The rearrangement joins TRBV26 to TRBJ1-2; D is unclear. Read data end 1 residue before the CDR3 end; the end is taken from the germline J gene. From germline, CDR1 is KGHPV and CDR2 FQNQEV (reference sequence). V dropped 2 bases and J dropped 1 base, with 5 bases sitting between them. The CDR3 has 13 residues.

Comment on this clone: Gene labels here are mouse ones. The sequenced fragment ends 1 residue before the CDR3 boundary, so the rest is inferred from the germline J gene. This sequence joins TRBV26 and TRBJ2-5, with D perhaps TRBD1 (5 bases). The CDR3 spans 13 residues. Trimming left V 0 bases short and J 6 bases short, with 7 bases between. CDR1 is KGHPV, CDR2 FQNQEV, per germline (reference sequence). The CDR3 bases that were read are TGTGCCAGCAGTCTGTCCAGGGTGGACACCCAGTAC. Its protein product is CASSLSRVDTQY. The full CDR3 protein reads CASSLSRVDTQYF.

This clone appeared once. Gene names refer to mouse genes. The read is 1 residue too short to cover the CDR3 end, so that end is filled in from the germline J gene. This chain uses TRBV17 with TRBJ2-5, with D perhaps matching TRBD1 or TRBD2 (6 bases each). CDR1 and CDR2 from the germline V gene are MNHDT and YYDKIL. This CDR3 spans 14 amino acids. Trimming removed 3 bases at V and 5 bases at J, with 12 bases between. The covered CDR3 bases are TGTGCTAGCAGTAGTGGCGGGGGCCGAGACACCCAGTAC. This encodes CASSSGGGRDTQY. The complete CDR3 sequence is CASSSGGGRDTQYF.

This clone was counted a few times. Germline and genes here are mouse. The CDR3 extends 1 residue past the end of the read, so its final part is completed from the germline J gene. This chain joins TRBV26 and TRBJ2-2; no definite D call. Trimming removed 4 bases from V and 3 bases from J, with 6 bases in between. CDR1 and CDR2 from the germline V gene are KGHPV and FQNQEV (reference sequence). The CDR3 consists of 13 residues. The DNA read from the CDR3 is TGTGCCAGCAGTCAGCTGGACACCGGGCAGCTCTAC. It is translated as CASSQLDTGQLY. The entire CDR3 protein is CASSQLDTGQLYF.

This clone was counted only a few times. The gene symbols are mouse symbols. The CDR3 end falls 1 residue outside the read, so it is completed with the germline J gene. The V gene is TRBV23, the J gene TRBJ2-2. The germline V gene encodes CDR1 KGHTA and CDR2 FQNQQP. The CDR3 extends over 14 amino acids. Incomplete CDR3 DNA: TGCTCCAGCAGTAAGGGCCAAAACACCGGGCAGCTCTAC. Translation gives CSSSKGQNTGQLY. The CDR3 as a whole reads CSSSKGQNTGQLYF. Filled out from reference TRBV23 and TRBJ2-2, the complete variable domain reads DAAVTQKPRYLIKMKGQEAEMKCIPEKGHTAVFWYQQKQSKELKFLIYFQNQQPLDQIDMVKERFSAVCPSSSLCSLGIRTCEAEDSALYLCSSSKGQNTGQLYFGEGSKLTVL.

On this clone: Mouse germline and gene names are used. The sequence runs out 1 residue before the end of the CDR3; the remainder is reconstructed from the germline J gene. V is TRBV26 and J is TRBJ1-1; the D is unclear. The CDR3 sequence is 15 residues long. Trimming cost V 0 bases and J 1 base, with 9 bases left between them. Germline V gene data show CDR1 as KGHPV and CDR2 as FQNQEV (reference sequence). CDR3: CASSLSWQKNTEVFF. Partial CDR3 DNA: TGTGCCAGCAGTCTGTCATGGCAGAAAAACACAGAAGTCTTC.

This clone was seen only a few times. Any gene name here is a mouse gene name. The read gets to within 1 residue of the CDR3 end, and the germline J gene fills in the rest. The chain has TRBV23 and TRBJ1-1; the table gives TRBD1 as D, unverified against the DNA. The CDR3 spans 13 residues. Germline-derived CDR1 and CDR2 are KGHTA and FQNQQP. Partial CDR3 DNA: TGCTCCAGCAGTCAAAAAGCAAACACAGAAGTCTTC. This encodes CSSSQKANTEVF. The entire CDR3 protein reads CSSSQKANTEVFF.

This clone appeared a few times. Gene labels here are mouse ones. The read finishes 1 residue shy of the CDR3 end, and the germline J gene is used to complete it. The same CDR3 can be traced to other DNA sequences in this sample. The gene calls are TRBV26 and TRBJ1-1, with 8 bases that match TRBD1. Trimming took 3 bases from V and 1 from J; bases not matched to a gene: 1. Germline CDR1 is KGHPV and CDR2 is FQNQEV (reference sequence). The CDR3 sequence is 14 residues long. CDR3 protein: CASSLGQGNTEVFF. Incomplete CDR3 DNA: TGTGCCAGCAGTCTAGGACAGGGGAACACAGAAGTCTTC.

This clone was observed a few times. Germline and genes here are mouse. The read is 1 residue too short to cover the CDR3 end, so that end is filled in from the germline J gene. The chain combines TRBV26 with TRBJ2-1, with D perhaps TRBD2 (6 bases). Germline lookup yields CDR1 KGHPV and CDR2 FQNQEV (reference sequence). This CDR3 spans 14 amino acids. V lost 6 bases to trimming and J lost 3 bases, with 12 bases between them. The sequenced part of the CDR3 DNA is TGTGCCAGCAGGGGCTGGGGCGTCTATGCTGAGCAGTTC. Protein sequence: CASRGWGVYAEQF. The complete CDR3 sequence is CASRGWGVYAEQFF.

By sample fraction, this clone is medium-sized. Gene names follow the mouse nomenclature. The read halts 1 residue ahead of the CDR3 end, with the missing end drawn from the germline J gene. The V call is TRBV26, the J call TRBJ1-3; 7 positions agree with TRBD1. The V segment lost 4 bases and the J segment 4 bases; nucleotides outside the gene matches: 4. Germline CDR1 KGHPV, CDR2 FQNQEV (reference sequence). This CDR3 comprises 14 residues. CDR3 DNA (partial): TGTGCCAGCAGTCCACAGGGGTGGGGAAATACGCTCTAT. Amino acids: CASSPQGWGNTLY. The CDR3 as a whole reads CASSPQGWGNTLYF.

Concerning this clone: Here the gene names and germline are mouse. Sequencing ends 1 residue short of the CDR3 end; the germline J gene provides the rest. The rearrangement uses TRBV26 and TRBJ1-4, with D unclear. CDR3 length: 14 residues. Trimming removed 1 base at V and 5 bases at J, with 8 bases between. Germline loops: CDR1 KGHPV, CDR2 FQNQEV (reference sequence). The DNA read from the CDR3 is TGTGCCAGCAGTCTGTTGGGTGCGAACGAAAGATTATTT. The encoded protein is CASSLLGANERLF. The CDR3 reads in full as CASSLLGANERLFF. Full variable domain (outside the CDR3, taken from reference TRBV26 and TRBJ1-4): NSKVIQTPRYLVKGQGQKAKMRCIPEKGHPVVFWYQQNKNNEFKFLINFQNQEVLQQIDMTEKRFSAECPSNSPCSLEIQSSEAGDSALYLCASSLLGANERLFFGHGTKLSVL.

Comment on this clone: All gene names here are mouse names. The CDR3 extends 1 residue past the end of the read, so its final part is completed from the germline J gene. J is TRBJ2-1 and V is TRBV31; TRBD2 agrees at 11 bases. This CDR3 has 15 amino acids. V was pared by 2 bases and J by 4 bases, with 4 bases of the junction left unmatched. The germline V gene encodes CDR1 GKSSPN and CDR2 SITVG. CDR3 DNA, as far as it was read: TGTGCCTGGAGTTTCGGACTGGGGGGTTATGCTGAGCAGTTC. This gives the protein CAWSFGLGGYAEQF. The entire CDR3 is CAWSFGLGGYAEQFF.

In its sample, this clone was seen a few times. These gene names are mouse names. The read halts 1 residue ahead of the CDR3 end, with the missing end drawn from the germline J gene. Other DNA sequences within the sample encode an identical CDR3. The chain is built from TRBV26 and TRBJ2-7; 8 bases line up with TRBD1. This CDR3 has 13 residues. Unmatched junction bases numbered 2, after V lost 3 bases and J lost 4 bases. Germline V gene data show CDR1 as KGHPV and CDR2 as FQNQEV (reference sequence). CDR3 amino acids: CASSLQGAYEQYF. The covered CDR3 bases are TGTGCCAGCAGTCTTCAGGGGGCGTATGAACAGTAC.

By share, this clone ranks as medium-sized. Here the gene names and germline are mouse. The read is 1 residue too short to cover the CDR3 end, so that end is filled in from the germline J gene. J is TRBJ1-1 and V is TRBV26; no clear D gene. V lost 0 bases, J lost 1 base, and 9 bases lay in between. This CDR3 comprises 15 residues. In germline, CDR1 is KGHPV, CDR2 FQNQEV (reference sequence). The CDR3: CASSLSSGGNTEVFF. The covered CDR3 bases are TGTGCCAGCAGTCTGTCATCGGGAGGGAACACAGAAGTCTTC.

Comments on this clone: A read error may explain this, as a much larger clone is one base away. Germline and genes here are mouse. Read coverage stops 1 residue before the CDR3 terminus; the germline J gene supplies the remainder. Other DNA sequences within the sample encode an identical CDR3. The chain recombines TRBV26 with TRBJ1-3, with a weak D call TRBD1 (6 bases). Trimming removed 4 bases at V and 0 bases at J, with 7 bases between. CDR1 is KGHPV, CDR2 FQNQEV, per germline (reference sequence). The CDR3 consists of 14 residues. The CDR3 DNA, read in part, is TGTGCCAGCAGTCGGGACAATTCTGGAAATACGCTCTAT. Amino acids: CASSRDNSGNTLY. The whole CDR3 is CASSRDNSGNTLYF.

A remark on this clone: Gene names are the mouse ones. Read data end 1 residue before the CDR3 end; the end is taken from the germline J gene. The chain uses TRBV26 and TRBJ1-3; D uncertain. CDR3 size: 15 residues. Trimming removed 2 bases from V and 0 bases from J, with 8 bases in between. The V gene's germline CDR1 is KGHPV and CDR2 FQNQEV (reference sequence). The CDR3: CASSLGGDSGNTLYF. The sequenced CDR3 bases are TGTGCCAGCAGTCTGGGTGGGGATTCTGGAAATACGCTCTAT. The full variable domain, in which reference TRBV26 and TRBJ1-3 provide the parts outside the CDR3, is NSKVIQTPRYLVKGQGQKAKMRCIPEKGHPVVFWYQQNKNNEFKFLINFQNQEVLQQIDMTEKRFSAECPSNSPCSLEIQSSEAGDSALYLCASSLGGDSGNTLYFGEGSRLIVV.

This clone showed up just a few times. Gene names follow the mouse nomenclature. The CDR3 end is not reached by the read, which stops 1 residue before it; the germline J gene fills it in. Other DNA sequences in the same sample also yield this CDR3. The J gene is TRBJ1-4, the V gene TRBV23; the table's D call TRBD1 went unverified against the DNA. Per the germline V gene, CDR1 is KGHTA and CDR2 is FQNQQP. The CDR3 has 12 residues. CDR3: CSSSRGNERLFF. The CDR3 DNA, read in part, is TGCTCCAGCAGTCGAGGCAACGAAAGATTATTT.

As for this clone: Gene names denote mouse genes. The DNA ends 1 residue before the CDR3 does, and the rest of the CDR3 is filled in from the germline J gene. J is TRBJ2-7 and V is TRBV19; possible D gene TRBD1, 8 bases. V lost 0 bases to trimming and J lost 5 bases, with 12 bases between them. Germline V gives CDR1 FNHDT, CDR2 SITEND (reference sequence). The CDR3 consists of 14 residues. The CDR3 sequence: CASSIDRGAHEQYF. The CDR3 bases that were read are TGTGCCAGCAGTATAGACAGGGGGGCCCATGAACAGTAC.

As concerns this clone: Mouse names are used for the genes. The read stops 1 residue short of the end of the CDR3; the missing end is completed from the germline J gene. The chain has TRBV15 and TRBJ2-3; 8 bases line up with TRBD1. CDR1 is SGHND, CDR2 FRSKSL, per germline. This CDR3 has 15 amino acids. Trimming cost V 5 bases and J 5 bases; bases outside gene matches: 9. The CDR3 DNA, read in part, is TGTGCCAGCAGTCCTCCGCGACAGGGGAGAGAAACGCTGTAT. This codes for CASSPPRQGRETLY. The entire CDR3 is CASSPPRQGRETLYF.

In regard to this clone: Mouse names are used for the genes. The read ends 1 residue early relative to the CDR3; the germline J gene fills the gap. V usage is TRBV23 and J usage is TRBJ2-3; the D call of TRBD1 is as the table states it, not checked on the DNA. Germline assignment: CDR1 KGHTA and CDR2 FQNQQP. CDR3 size: 14 residues. This CDR3 is CSSSQHRGAETLYF. The sequenced part of the CDR3 DNA is TGCTCCAGCAGTCAACACAGGGGGGCAGAAACGCTGTAT. Full variable domain (outside the CDR3, taken from reference TRBV23 and TRBJ2-3): DAAVTQKPRYLIKMKGQEAEMKCIPEKGHTAVFWYQQKQSKELKFLIYFQNQQPLDQIDMVKERFSAVCPSSSLCSLGIRTCEAEDSALYLCSSSQHRGAETLYFGSGTRLTVL.

This clone was seen a few times. Here the gene names and germline are mouse. The read terminates 1 residue ahead of where the CDR3 ends, so the germline J gene completes it. The chain is built from TRBV12-2 and TRBJ1-2; D gene unclear. The ends were cut back, 4 bases at V and 0 bases at J, with 8 bases in the middle. Germline V gene lookup returns CDR1 SGHLS and CDR2 HYDKME. The CDR3 is 13 amino acids. This CDR3 reads CASSDTANSDYTF. The part of the CDR3 DNA that was read is TGTGCCAGCTCCGACACTGCAAACTCCGACTACACC.

This clone appeared a few times. Gene names and germline refer to mouse. The CDR3 end falls 1 residue outside the read, so it is completed with the germline J gene. J is TRBJ2-5 and V is TRBV2; 11 bases are shared with TRBD1. Germline V gene data show CDR1 as LGHNA and CDR2 as YSYQKL. V lost 2 bases to trimming and J lost 7 bases; unmatched junction nucleotides: 2. The CDR3 loop spans 14 amino acids. CDR3 loop: CASSQRDRGNTQYF. Partial CDR3 DNA: TGTGCCAGCAGCCAAAGGGACAGGGGGAACACCCAGTAC. The whole variable domain, remainder taken from reference TRBV2 and TRBJ2-5, is DPKIIQKPKYLVAVTGSEKILICEQYLGHNAMYWYRQSAKKPLEFMFSYSYQKLMDNQTASSRFQPQSSKKNHLDLQITALKPDDSATYFCASSQRDRGNTQYFGPGTRLLVL.

With respect to this clone: Here the gene names and germline are mouse. The read terminates 1 residue before the CDR3 end, so the remaining end is supplied by the germline J gene. The same CDR3 is also encoded by other DNA sequences in this sample. The chain joins TRBV26 to TRBJ2-4, with D possibly matching TRBD2 (5 bases). The CDR3 is 13 amino acids. The germline CDR1 and CDR2 sequences are KGHPV and FQNQEV (reference sequence). V gave up 2 bases and J gave up 4 bases, with 7 bases separating them. Partial CDR3 DNA: TGTGCCAGCAGTCTGCCTGGGAAAAACACCTTGTAC. Encoded protein: CASSLPGKNTLY. The complete CDR3 reads CASSLPGKNTLYF.

This clone is classed as medium-sized. Genes here carry mouse names. From the germline J gene comes the end of the CDR3, since the read stops 1 residue before it. The identical CDR3 is also encoded by other nucleotide sequences in the sample. This sequence joins TRBV26 and TRBJ1-3; D is possibly TRBD1 (5 bases). Germline lookup yields CDR1 KGHPV and CDR2 FQNQEV (reference sequence). Trimming removed 3 bases from V and 3 bases from J, with 9 bases in between. This CDR3 comprises 14 residues. Partial CDR3 DNA: TGTGCCAGCAGTCTTGGCAGGGATGGAAATACGCTCTAT. Its translation: CASSLGRDGNTLY. The entire CDR3 sequence reads CASSLGRDGNTLYF.